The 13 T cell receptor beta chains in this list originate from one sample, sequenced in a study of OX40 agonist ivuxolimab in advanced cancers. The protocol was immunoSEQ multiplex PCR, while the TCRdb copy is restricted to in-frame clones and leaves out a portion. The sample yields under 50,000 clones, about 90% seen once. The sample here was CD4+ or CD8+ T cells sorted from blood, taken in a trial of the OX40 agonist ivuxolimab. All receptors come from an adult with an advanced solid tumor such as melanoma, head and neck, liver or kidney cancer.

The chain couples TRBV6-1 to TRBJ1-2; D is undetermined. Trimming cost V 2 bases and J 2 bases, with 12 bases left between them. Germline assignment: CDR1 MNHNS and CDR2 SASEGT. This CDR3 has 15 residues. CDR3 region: CASSEKGGPNYGYTF. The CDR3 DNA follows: TGTGCCAGCAGTGAAAAAGGAGGGCCCAACTATGGCTACACCTTC.

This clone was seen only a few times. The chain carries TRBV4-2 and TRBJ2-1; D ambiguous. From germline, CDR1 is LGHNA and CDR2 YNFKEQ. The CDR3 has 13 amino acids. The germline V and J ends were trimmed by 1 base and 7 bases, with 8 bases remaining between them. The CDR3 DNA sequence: TGTGCCAGCAGCCAAGTAGGCGCGAATGAGCAGTTCTTC. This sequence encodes CASSQVGANEQFF.

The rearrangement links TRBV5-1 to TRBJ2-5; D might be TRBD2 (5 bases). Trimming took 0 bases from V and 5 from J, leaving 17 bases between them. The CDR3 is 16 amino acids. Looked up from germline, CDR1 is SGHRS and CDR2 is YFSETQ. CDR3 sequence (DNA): TGCGCCAGCAGCTTGGGGGCCGGGCTGAGGGAGGAGACCCAGTACTTC. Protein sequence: CASSLGAGLREETQYF. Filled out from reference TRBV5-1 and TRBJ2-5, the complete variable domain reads KAGVTQTPRYLIKTRGQQVTLSCSPISGHRSVSWYQQTPGQGLQFLFEYFSETQRNKGNFPGRFSGRQFSNSRSEMNVSTLELGDSALYLCASSLGAGLREETQYFGPGTRLLVL.

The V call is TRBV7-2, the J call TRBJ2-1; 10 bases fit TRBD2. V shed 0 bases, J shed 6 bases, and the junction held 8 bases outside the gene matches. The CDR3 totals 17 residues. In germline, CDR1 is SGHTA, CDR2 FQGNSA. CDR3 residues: CASSLASGGASGNEQFF. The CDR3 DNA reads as TGTGCCAGCAGCTTAGCCAGCGGGGGGGCCTCGGGCAATGAGCAGTTCTTC.

CDR3 sequence (DNA): TGCGCCAGCAGCGGGGGGACTAGCTGGTCCTACGAGCAGTACTTC. Translating it yields CASSGGTSWSYEQYF. The chain links TRBV5-1 to TRBJ2-7; the match to TRBD2 covers 9 bases. The CDR3 consists of 15 residues. CDR1 is SGHRS and CDR2 is YFSETQ in the germline V gene. The junction had 6 bases not matched to a gene; V was cut back by 4 bases and J by 1 base. Combining the CDR3 with reference TRBV5-1 and TRBJ2-7 gives the whole variable domain KAGVTQTPRYLIKTRGQQVTLSCSPISGHRSVSWYQQTPGQGLQFLFEYFSETQRNKGNFPGRFSGRQFSNSRSEMNVSTLELGDSALYLCASSGGTSWSYEQYFGPGTRLTVT.

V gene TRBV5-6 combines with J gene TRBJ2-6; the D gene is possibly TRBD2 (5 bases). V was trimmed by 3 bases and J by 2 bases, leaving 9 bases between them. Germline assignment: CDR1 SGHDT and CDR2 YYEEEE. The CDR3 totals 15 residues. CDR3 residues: CASSSLVPGANVLTF. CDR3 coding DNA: TGTGCCAGCAGCTCACTAGTCCCTGGGGCCAACGTCCTGACTTTC.

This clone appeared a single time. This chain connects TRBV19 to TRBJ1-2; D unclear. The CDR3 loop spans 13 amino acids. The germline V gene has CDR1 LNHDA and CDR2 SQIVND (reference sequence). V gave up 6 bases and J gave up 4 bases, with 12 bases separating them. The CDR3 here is CASRRREGYGYTF. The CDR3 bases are TGTGCCAGTAGGCGGAGGGAAGGCTATGGCTACACCTTC.

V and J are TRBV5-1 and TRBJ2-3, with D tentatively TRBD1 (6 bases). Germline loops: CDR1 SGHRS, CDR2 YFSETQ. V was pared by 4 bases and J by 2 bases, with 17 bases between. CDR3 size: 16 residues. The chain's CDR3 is CASSRASGQNTDTQYF. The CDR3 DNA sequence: TGCGCCAGCAGCCGGGCCTCCGGACAGAACACAGATACGCAGTATTTT.

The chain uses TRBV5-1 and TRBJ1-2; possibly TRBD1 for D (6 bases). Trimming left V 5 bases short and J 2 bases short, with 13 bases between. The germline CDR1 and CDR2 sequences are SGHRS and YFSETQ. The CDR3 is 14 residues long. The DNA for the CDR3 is TGCGCCAGCAGGGATAGTCAGGGGAACTATGGCTACACCTTC. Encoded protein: CASRDSQGNYGYTF.

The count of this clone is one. CDR3 bases: TGTGCCAGCAGCCCCAAACTTAGCGGGAGTTTCAGCTCCTACAATGAGCAGTTCTTC. Amino acids: CASSPKLSGSFSSYNEQFF. The V gene is TRBV14, the J gene TRBJ2-1; 9 bases map to TRBD2. Germline trimming cut 4 bases from V and 0 bases from J; bases unmatched to any gene: 13. Germline assignment: CDR1 SGHDN and CDR2 FVKESK. The CDR3 has 19 residues.

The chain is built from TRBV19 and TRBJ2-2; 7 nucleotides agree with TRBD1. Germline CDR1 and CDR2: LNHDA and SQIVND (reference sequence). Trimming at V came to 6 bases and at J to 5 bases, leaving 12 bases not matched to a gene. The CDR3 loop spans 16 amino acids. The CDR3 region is CASSIRQGQATGELFF. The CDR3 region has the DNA TGTGCCAGTAGCATTAGACAGGGACAAGCAACCGGGGAGCTGTTTTTT.

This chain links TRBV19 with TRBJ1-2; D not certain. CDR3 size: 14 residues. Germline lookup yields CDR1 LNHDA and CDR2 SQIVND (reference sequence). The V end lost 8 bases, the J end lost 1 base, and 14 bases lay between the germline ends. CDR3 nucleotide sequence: TGTGCCAGTGTATCATTGGAGGGTAACTATGGCTACACCTTC. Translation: CASVSLEGNYGYTF.

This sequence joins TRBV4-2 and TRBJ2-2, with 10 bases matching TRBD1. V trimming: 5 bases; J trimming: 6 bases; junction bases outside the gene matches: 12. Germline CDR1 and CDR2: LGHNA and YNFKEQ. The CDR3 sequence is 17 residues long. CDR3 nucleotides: TGTGCCAGCAGCACCCCTGACAGGGGGCGCGGGTCCGGGGAGCTGTTTTTT. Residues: CASSTPDRGRGSGELFF.